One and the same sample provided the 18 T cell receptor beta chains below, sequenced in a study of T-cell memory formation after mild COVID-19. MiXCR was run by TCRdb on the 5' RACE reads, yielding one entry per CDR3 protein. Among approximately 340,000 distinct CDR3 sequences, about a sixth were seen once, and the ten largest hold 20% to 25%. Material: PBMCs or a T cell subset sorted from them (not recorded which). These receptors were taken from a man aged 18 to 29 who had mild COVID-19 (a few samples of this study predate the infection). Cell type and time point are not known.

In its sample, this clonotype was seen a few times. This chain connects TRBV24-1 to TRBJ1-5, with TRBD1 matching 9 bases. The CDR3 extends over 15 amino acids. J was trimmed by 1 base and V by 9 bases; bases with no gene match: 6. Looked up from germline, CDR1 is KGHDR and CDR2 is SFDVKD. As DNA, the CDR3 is TGTGCCACCTATCTCGGGACAGGGAGCAATCAGCCCCAGCATTTT. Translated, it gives CATYLGTGSNQPQHF.

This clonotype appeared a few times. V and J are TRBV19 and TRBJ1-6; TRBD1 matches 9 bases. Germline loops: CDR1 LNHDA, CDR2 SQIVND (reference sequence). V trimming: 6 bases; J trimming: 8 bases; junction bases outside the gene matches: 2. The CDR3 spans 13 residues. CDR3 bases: TGTGCCAGTAGGGGACAGGGATATTCACCCCTCCACTTT. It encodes CASRGQGYSPLHF.

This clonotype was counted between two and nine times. The chain's CDR3 is CASSHIANEQFF. The CDR3 DNA sequence: TGTGCCAGCAGTCACATAGCAAATGAGCAGTTCTTC. The rearrangement uses TRBV6-2 or TRBV6-3 and TRBJ2-1; D unclear. This CDR3 has 12 residues. Germline assignment: CDR1 MNHEY and CDR2 SVGEGT. V was clipped by 5 bases and J by 7 bases, with 9 bases between them.

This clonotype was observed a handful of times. The CDR3: CASSPIIGAYGYTF. For the CDR3, the DNA is TGTGCCAGCAGCCCCATAATTGGCGCCTATGGCTACACCTTC. V and J are TRBV7-2 and TRBJ1-2; D ambiguous. There are 14 residues in the CDR3. V lost 5 bases to trimming and J lost 4 bases, with 14 bases between them. The germline gives CDR1 SGHTA, CDR2 FQGNSA.

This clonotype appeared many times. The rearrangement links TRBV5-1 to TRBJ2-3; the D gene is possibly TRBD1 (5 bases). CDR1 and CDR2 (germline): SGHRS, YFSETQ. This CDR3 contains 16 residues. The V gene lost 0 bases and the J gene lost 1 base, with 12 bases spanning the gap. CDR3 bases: TGCGCCAGCAGCTTGGCCCAGGTGACAGGCACAGATACGCAGTATTTT. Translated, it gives CASSLAQVTGTDTQYF.

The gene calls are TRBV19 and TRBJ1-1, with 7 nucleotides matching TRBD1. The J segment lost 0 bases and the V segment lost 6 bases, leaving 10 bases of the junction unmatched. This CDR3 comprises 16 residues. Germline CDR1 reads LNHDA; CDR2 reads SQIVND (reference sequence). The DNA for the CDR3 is TGTGCCAGTAGGCGTGGGACAGCCTTCATGAACACTGAAGCTTTCTTT. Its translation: CASRRGTAFMNTEAFF. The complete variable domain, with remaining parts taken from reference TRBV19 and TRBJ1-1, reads DGGITQSPKYLFRKEGQNVTLSCEQNLNHDAMYWYRQDPGQGLRLIYYSQIVNDFQKGDIAEGYSVSREKKESFPLTVTSAQKNPTAFYLCASRRGTAFMNTEAFFGQGTRLTVV.

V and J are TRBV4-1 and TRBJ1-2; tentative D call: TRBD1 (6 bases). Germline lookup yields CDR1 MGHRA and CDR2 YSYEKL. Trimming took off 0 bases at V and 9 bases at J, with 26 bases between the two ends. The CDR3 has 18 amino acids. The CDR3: CASSQDSSSYRQVRSYTF. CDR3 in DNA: TGCGCCAGCAGCCAAGATTCCTCTTCTTACCGACAGGTTAGGAGCTACACCTTC.

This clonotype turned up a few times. CDR3 coding DNA: TGCGCCAGCAGCCAAGATCCCCAGGGATCTAGCACAGATACGCAGTATTTT. Protein: CASSQDPQGSSTDTQYF. The chain is built from TRBV4-1 and TRBJ2-3, with a possible D match to TRBD1 (5 bases). Germline V gives CDR1 MGHRA, CDR2 YSYEKL. Trimming took off 0 bases at V and 0 bases at J, with 13 bases between the two ends. The CDR3 loop spans 17 amino acids.

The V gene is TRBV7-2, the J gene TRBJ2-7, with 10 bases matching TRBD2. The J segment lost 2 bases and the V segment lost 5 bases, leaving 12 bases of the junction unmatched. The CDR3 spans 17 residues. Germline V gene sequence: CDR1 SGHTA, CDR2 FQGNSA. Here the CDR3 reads CASSGPQLAGPAYEQYF. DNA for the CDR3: TGTGCCAGCAGCGGGCCCCAACTAGCGGGGCCCGCCTACGAGCAGTACTTC.

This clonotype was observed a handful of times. The CDR3: CASSTHRDWNPYEQYV. DNA of the CDR3: TGTGCCAGCAGTACGCACCGGGACTGGAACCCCTACGAGCAGTACGTC. The V and J genes are TRBV6-2 or TRBV6-3 and TRBJ2-7; possible D gene TRBD2, 6 bases. Germline V lookup: CDR1 MNHEY, CDR2 SVGEGT. The CDR3 loop spans 16 amino acids. V was trimmed by 5 bases and J by 2 bases, leaving 19 bases between them.

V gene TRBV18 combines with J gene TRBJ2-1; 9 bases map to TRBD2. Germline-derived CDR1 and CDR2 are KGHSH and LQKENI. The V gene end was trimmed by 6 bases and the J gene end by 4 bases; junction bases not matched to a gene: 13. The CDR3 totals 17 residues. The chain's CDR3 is CASSPLGGGASYNEQFF. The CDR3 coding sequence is TGTGCCAGCTCCCCCCTGGGCGGGGGGGCGTCATACAATGAGCAGTTCTTC.

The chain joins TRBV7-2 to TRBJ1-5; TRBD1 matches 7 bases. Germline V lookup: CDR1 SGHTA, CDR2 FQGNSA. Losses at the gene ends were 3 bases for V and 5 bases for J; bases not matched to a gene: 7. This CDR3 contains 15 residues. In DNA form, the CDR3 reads TGTGCCAGCAGCTTGCAGGGGGGCACGGATCAGCCCCAGCATTTT. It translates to CASSLQGGTDQPQHF.

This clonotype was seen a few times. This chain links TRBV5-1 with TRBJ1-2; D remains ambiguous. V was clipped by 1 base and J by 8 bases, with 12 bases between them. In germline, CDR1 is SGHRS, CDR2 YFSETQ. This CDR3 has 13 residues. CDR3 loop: CASSLSPAWGYTF. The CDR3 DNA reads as TGCGCCAGCAGCTTGTCCCCCGCATGGGGCTACACCTTC.

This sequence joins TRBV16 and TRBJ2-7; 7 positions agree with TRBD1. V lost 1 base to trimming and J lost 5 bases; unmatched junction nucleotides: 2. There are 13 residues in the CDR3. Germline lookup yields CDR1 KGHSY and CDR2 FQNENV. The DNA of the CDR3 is TGTGCCAGCAGCCAATACACAGGGGACGAGCAGTACTTC. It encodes CASSQYTGDEQYF.

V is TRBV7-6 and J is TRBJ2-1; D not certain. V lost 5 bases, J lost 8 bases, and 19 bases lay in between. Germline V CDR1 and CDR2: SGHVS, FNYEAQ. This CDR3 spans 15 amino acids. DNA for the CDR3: TGTGCCAGCAGCCCTGGCCCAGGTAGCCAAGATGAGCAGTTCTTC. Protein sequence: CASSPGPGSQDEQFF.

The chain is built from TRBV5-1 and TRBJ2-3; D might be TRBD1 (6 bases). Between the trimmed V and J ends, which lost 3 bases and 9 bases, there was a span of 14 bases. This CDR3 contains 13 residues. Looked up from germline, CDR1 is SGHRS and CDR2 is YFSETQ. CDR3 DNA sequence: TGCGCCAGCAGCTCGAGGACAGACCCGACGCAGTATTTT. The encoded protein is CASSSRTDPTQYF.

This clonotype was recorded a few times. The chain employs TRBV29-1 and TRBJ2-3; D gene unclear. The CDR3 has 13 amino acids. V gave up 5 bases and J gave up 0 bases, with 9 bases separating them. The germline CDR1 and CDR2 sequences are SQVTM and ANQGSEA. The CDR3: CSVCFSSTDTQYF. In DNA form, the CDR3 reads TGCAGCGTTTGTTTCAGTAGCACAGATACGCAGTATTTT.

The DNA for the CDR3 is TGTGCCAGCAGCGTCGTTACTTACAATGAGCAGTTCTTC. Translating it yields CASSVVTYNEQFF. The chain has TRBV28 and TRBJ2-1, with D hard to call. Per the germline V gene, CDR1 is MDHEN and CDR2 is SYDVKM. The CDR3 runs to 13 residues. Trimming shortened V by 6 bases and J by 4 bases, and 10 bases separated the two germline ends. Looking up the rest from reference TRBV28 and TRBJ2-1 gives the full variable domain: DVKVTQSSRYLVKRTGEKVFLECVQDMDHENMFWYRQDPGLGLRLIYFSYDVKMKEKGDIPEGYSVSREKKERFSLILESASTNQTSMYLCASSVVTYNEQFFGPGTRLTVL.